The clone carrying this T cell receptor beta chain was observed at least ten times. The antigen is unknown. The data were obtained in a study of T-cell reconstitution after alpha-beta-depleted transplantation in children. Study results and caveats: Reports say that about two months after transplant, the alpha-beta T cells came out of several hundred graft clones that had expanded.

This CDR3 contains 14 residues. Germline values: CDR1 SGHRS, CDR2 YFSETQ. Trimming took off 4 bases at V and 8 bases at J, with 15 bases between the two ends. Unique molecular identifiers were incorporated when the TCRbeta library was constructed. Via MiXCR, TCRdb re-called the PCR reads, giving one row per CDR3 protein. Of approximately 110,000 distinct CDR3 sequences listed, 9% to 12% are singletons. The gene calls are TRBV5-1 and TRBJ1-4; no clear D. The sequence came from a boy aged 2 to 9 with acute lymphoblastic leukemia, due to receive a stem cell transplant. Here the sequenced sample was PBMCs, taken before TCRalphabeta/CD19-depleted stem cell transplant. CDR3 amino acids: CASSLSARNEKLFF. The CDR3 DNA follows: TGCGCCAGCAGCCTATCAGCCCGTAACGAAAAACTGTTTTTT.